Here is one TCR beta chain with its context. Its binding antigen is unknown. It has no much larger one-base neighbor in the sample; base qualities were not kept. A FACSAria II was used to sort memory CD4+ T cells, defined as single viable CD3+CD4+CD8-CD45RO+ cells. To determine CMV serostatus, a Roche Elecsys assay was used that detects serum IgG against CMV pp150, pp28, p38 and p52. After the samples were thawed, total CD4+ T cells were enriched through positive selection using CD4 magnetic microbeads. The samples came from a different study that was designed specifically to examine the CD4+ T cell memory repertoire. Following standard operating procedures, peripheral blood mononuclear cells were isolated and cryopreserved, while serum was kept at -80 degrees C. Staining used CD3-PerCP (BW264/56), CD4-APC (RPA-T4), CD45RO-PE (UCHT1) and CD8-Pacific Orange (3B5) antibodies, with Sytox blue excluding non-viable cells.

The CDR1 and CDR2 encoded by the germline V gene are KGHSH and LQKENI. V drops 2 bases and J drops 1 base, leaving 12 bases in between. From the cysteine through the phenylalanine, the CDR3 covers 17 amino acids. Only the CDR3 part of the read is kept: 51 bases, read in frame from the first base. This entry belongs to a study of memory CD4+ T cells and cytomegalovirus serostatus (dated by TCRdb to between 2017 and 2020). About the investigation overall: The cohort included some 35 healthy adults from Belgium, of whom 9 were CMV seropositive and approximately 25 were CMV seronegative. To replicate a published TCR-based CMV serostatus classifier, the study sequenced CD4+ memory TCRbeta repertoires from a Belgian cohort whose cytomegalovirus serostatus was known. Broader findings and caveats from the paper: Only CD4+CD45RO+ memory cells were sequenced, in contrast to the original study, in which naive and memory CD4+ and CD8+ populations were covered. The results were read as suggesting that the CMV-associated TCR signature is, for the most part, present in the CD4+ memory repertoire. For predicting CMV serostatus, the median bootstrapped AUC was about 0.96 using the original framework and approximately 0.9 using a US-trained random forest. Of 150 to 200 previously reported CMV-associated TCRbeta sequences, around 70 appeared in the CD4+ memory repertoires, each in one to five individuals. The original-framework classifier achieved a median bootstrapped AUC of about 0.95 with a 95% CI of 0.76-1.00 on the Belgian cohort.

Genomic DNA was extracted from sorted cells with the Quick-DNA Microprep Kit. Amplification of TCRbeta DNA was done with the immunoSEQ hsTCRbeta kit, following the protocol from the manufacturer. An Illumina MiSeq instrument was used to sequence the TCRbeta libraries. For the original study's pipeline: Following removal of out-of-frame sequences, 2.3 million or so distinct TCRbeta sequences were retained, with an average of around 70,000 per individual. Each individual was scored using the number of around 180 previously reported CMV-associated TCRbeta sequences that the individual carried and the total number of productive distinct TCRbeta sequences. A beta-binomial model was reimplemented in Python, and scikit-learn random forests with default parameters were trained on US cohort data. On the Belgian cohort, classifier performance was reported as the median AUC, along with percentile confidence intervals, across 10,000 bootstrap iterations. The immuneACCESS repertoire file appears here via TCRdb, limited to in-frame rearrangements. These files lack a portion of the clones; in checked studies, under half of the deficit traces to unresolved V genes, and the cause of the others is not known. The DNA gave D and trimming, while V, J and clone size come from that table. This sample gives 55,000 to 75,000 clones in total; roughly four fifths of them show up just once. Jointly, the top ten make up more than 0.8% of the sample.

The sequencing input was memory CD4+ T cells from blood. The sequence came from an adult in good health and CMV-seronegative. The rearrangement joined TRBV18 to TRBJ1-6, with TRBD1 as a weak D call on 6 bases. The CDR3 has the sequence CASSPFLGGSYNSPLHF. At the DNA level, the sequence is TGTGCCAGCTCACCATTTTTAGGGGGTTCCTATAATTCACCCCTCCACTTT.